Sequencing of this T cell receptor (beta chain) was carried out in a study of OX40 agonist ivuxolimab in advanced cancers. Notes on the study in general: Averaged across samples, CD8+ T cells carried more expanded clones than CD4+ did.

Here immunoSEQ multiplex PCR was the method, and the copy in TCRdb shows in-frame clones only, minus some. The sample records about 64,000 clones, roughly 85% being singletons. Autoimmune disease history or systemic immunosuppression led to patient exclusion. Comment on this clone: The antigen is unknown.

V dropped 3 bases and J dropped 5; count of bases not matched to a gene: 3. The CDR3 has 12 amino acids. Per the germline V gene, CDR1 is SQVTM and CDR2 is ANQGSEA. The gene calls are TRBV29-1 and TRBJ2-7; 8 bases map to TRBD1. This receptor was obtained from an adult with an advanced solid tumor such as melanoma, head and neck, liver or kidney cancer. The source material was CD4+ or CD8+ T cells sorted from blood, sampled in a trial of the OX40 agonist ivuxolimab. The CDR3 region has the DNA TGCAGCGTTGATTCAGGGGGCGACGAGCAGTACTTC. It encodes CSVDSGGDEQYF.